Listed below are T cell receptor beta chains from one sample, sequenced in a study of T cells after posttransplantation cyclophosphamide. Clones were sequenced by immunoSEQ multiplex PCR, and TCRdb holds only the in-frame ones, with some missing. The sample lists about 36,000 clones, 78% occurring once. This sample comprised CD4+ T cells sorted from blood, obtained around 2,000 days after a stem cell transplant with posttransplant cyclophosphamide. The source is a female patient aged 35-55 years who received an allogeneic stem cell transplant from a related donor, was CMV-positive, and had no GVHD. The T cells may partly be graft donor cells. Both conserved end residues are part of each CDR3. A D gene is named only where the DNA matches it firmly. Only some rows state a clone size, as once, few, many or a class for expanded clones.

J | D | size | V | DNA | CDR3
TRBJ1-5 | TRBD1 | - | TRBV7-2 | TGTGCCAGCAGCCGTCGTCAGGGGGCTCAGCCCCAGCATTTT | CASSRRQGAQPQHF
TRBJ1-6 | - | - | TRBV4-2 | TGTGCCAGCAGCCCGGGGTTGTCAAGTTCACCCCTCCACTTT | CASSPGLSSSPLHF
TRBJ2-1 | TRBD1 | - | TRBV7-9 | TGTGCCAGCAGCGCCCGCCTGATTACAGGGGACAATGAGCAGTTCTTC | CASSARLITGDNEQFF
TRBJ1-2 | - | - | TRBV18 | TGTGCCAGCTCACCATCGGAGGGCTATGGAGGCTACACCTTC | CASSPSEGYGGYTF
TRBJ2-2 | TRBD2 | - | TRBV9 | TGTGCCAGCAGCGTAGTCGGGGGGTCTCAGGCCACTCTAGGCGCGAACACCGGGGAGCTGTTTTTT | CASSVVGGSQATLGANTGELFF
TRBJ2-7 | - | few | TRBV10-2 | TGCGCCAGCGGGGAGGGGGTCCGCGAGCAGTACTTC | CASGEGVREQYF
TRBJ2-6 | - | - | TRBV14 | TGTGCCAGCAGCCGACGGGGAACTGGGGCCAACGTCCTGACTTTC | CASSRRGTGANVLTF
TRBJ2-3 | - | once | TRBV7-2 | TGTGCCAGCAGCCAAGACCGGCGGGGCACAGATACGCAGTATTTT | CASSQDRRGTDTQYF
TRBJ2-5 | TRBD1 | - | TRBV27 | TGTGCCAGCAGACCAACAGGGGGCTGGGAGACCCAGTACTTC | CASRPTGGWETQYF
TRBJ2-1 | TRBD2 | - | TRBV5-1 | TGCGCCAGCAGCTTGGCCGGGGGGACCAATGAGCAGTTCTTC | CASSLAGGTNEQFF
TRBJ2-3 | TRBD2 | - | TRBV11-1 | TGTGCCAGCAGCCCCGGACTAGCGGGGCGCACAGATACGCAGTATTTT | CASSPGLAGRTDTQYF
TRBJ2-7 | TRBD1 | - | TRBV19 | TGTGCCAGTAGTCCGGGGACAGGTGGATCAGGGAAGCAGTACTTC | CASSPGTGGSGKQYF
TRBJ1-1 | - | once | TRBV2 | TGTGCCAGCACCGAAGGGGGTCTTGGGACTGAAGCTTTCTTT | CASTEGGLGTEAFF
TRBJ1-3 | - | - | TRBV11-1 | TGTGCCAGCAGCCCAAGGACTGGGTACGGAAACACCATATATTTT | CASSPRTGYGNTIYF
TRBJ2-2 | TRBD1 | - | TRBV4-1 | TGCGCCAGCAGCCAAGACGTGGGACAGGGGGGCACCGGGGAGCTGTTTTTT | CASSQDVGQGGTGELFF
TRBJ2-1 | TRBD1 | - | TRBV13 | TGTGCCAGCAGCACACAGGGGGCCGGCTCCTACAATGAGCAGTTCTTC | CASSTQGAGSYNEQFF
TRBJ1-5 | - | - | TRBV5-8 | TGTGCCAGCAGCCTCCGGGTCCCCAATCAGCCCCAGCATTTT | CASSLRVPNQPQHF
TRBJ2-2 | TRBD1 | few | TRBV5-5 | TGTGCCAGCAGCTCGGTCGGGACAGGGTCTCGCACCGGGGAGCTGTTTTTT | CASSSVGTGSRTGELFF
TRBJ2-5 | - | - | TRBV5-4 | TGTGCCAGCAGCTCAGGGGAGGGCGGTCAAGAGACCCAGTACTTC | CASSSGEGGQETQYF
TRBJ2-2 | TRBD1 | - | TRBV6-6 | TGTGCCAGCAGCTCGGGACAGGGGGACACCGGGGAGCTGTTTTTT | CASSSGQGDTGELFF
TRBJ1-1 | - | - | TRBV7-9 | TGTGCCAGCAGCCGCCAAACAGGGAACACTGAAGCTTTCTTT | CASSRQTGNTEAFF
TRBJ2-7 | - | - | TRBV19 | TGTGCCAGTAGTATACAGGGGGGTGCCTACGAGCAGTACTTC | CASSIQGGAYEQYF
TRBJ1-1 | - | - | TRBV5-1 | TGCGCCAGCAGCTTGGAGGGGCTTACTGAAGCTTTCTTT | CASSLEGLTEAFF
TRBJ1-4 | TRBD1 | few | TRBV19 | TGTGCCAGTAGCACAGGGGCCGTTAATGAAAAACTGTTTTTT | CASSTGAVNEKLFF
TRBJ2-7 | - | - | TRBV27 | TGTGCCAGCAGTTTATTTCCAGGGGACGAGCAGTACTTC | CASSLFPGDEQYF